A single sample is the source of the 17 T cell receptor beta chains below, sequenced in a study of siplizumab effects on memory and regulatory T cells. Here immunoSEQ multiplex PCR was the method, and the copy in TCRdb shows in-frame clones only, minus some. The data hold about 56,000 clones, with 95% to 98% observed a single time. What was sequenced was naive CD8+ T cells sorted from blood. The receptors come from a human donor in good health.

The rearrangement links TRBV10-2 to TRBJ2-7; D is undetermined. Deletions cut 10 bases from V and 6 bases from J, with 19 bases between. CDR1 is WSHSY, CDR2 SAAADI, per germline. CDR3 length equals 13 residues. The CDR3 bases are TGCGCCATCAAGCCGGGTCCCCTGGCCGAGCAGTACTTC. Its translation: CAIKPGPLAEQYF.

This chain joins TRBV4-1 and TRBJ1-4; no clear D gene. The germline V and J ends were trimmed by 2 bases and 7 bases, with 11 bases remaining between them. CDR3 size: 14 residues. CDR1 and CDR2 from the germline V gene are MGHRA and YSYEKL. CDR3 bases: TGCGCCAGCAGCCAATTCGAGGATGGTGAAAAACTGTTTTTT. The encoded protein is CASSQFEDGEKLFF.

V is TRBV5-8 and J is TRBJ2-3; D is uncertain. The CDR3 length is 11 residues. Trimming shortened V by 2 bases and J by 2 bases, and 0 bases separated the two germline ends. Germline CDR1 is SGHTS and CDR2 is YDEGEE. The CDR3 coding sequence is TGTGCCAGCAGCTTCACAGATACGCAGTATTTT. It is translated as CASSFTDTQYF.

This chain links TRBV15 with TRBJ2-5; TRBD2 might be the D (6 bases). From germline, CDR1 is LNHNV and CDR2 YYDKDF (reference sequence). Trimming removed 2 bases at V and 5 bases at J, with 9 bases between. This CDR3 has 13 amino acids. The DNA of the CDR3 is TGTGCCACCAGCAGACCGGAGGGGGAGACCCAGTACTTC. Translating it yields CATSRPEGETQYF.

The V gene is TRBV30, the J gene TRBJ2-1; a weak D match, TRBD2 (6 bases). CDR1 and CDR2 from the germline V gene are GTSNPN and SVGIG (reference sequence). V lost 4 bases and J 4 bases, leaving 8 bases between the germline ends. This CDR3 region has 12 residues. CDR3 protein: CAWKAGYNEQFF. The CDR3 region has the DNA TGTGCCTGGAAGGCGGGATACAATGAGCAGTTCTTC.

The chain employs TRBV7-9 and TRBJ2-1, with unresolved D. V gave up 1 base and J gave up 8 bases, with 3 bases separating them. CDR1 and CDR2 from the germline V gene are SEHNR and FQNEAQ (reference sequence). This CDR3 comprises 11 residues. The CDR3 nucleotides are TGTGCCAGCAGCTTAGGGGATGAGCAGTTCTTC. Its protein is CASSLGDEQFF.

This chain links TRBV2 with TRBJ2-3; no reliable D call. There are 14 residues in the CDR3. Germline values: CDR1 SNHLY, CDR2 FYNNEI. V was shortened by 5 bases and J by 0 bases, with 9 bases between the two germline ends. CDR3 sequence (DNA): TGTGCCAGCAGTTTGGCAGCTAGCACAGATACGCAGTATTTT. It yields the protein CASSLAASTDTQYF.

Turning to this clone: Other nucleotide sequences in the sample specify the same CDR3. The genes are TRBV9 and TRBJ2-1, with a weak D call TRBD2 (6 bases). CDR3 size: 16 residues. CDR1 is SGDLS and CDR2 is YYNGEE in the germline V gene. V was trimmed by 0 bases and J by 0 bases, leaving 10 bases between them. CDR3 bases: TGTGCCAGCAGCGTAGGTGGGGGGAGCTCCTACAATGAGCAGTTCTTC. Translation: CASSVGGGSSYNEQFF.

The CDR3 DNA sequence: TGCGCCAGTTTTGTCGGACAGGGGGCCCTTGAGCAGTTCTTC. It specifies CASFVGQGALEQFF. The chain links TRBV5-1 to TRBJ2-1; 11 positions match TRBD1. There are 14 residues in the CDR3. Germline loops: CDR1 SGHRS, CDR2 YFSETQ. Unmatched junction bases numbered 10, after V lost 8 bases and J lost 9 bases.

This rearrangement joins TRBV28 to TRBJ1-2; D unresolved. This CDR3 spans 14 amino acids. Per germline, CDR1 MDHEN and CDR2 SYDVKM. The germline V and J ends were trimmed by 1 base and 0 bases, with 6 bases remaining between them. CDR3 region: CASSLLSTNYGYTF. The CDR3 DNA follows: TGTGCCAGCAGTTTATTGAGCACTAACTATGGCTACACCTTC.

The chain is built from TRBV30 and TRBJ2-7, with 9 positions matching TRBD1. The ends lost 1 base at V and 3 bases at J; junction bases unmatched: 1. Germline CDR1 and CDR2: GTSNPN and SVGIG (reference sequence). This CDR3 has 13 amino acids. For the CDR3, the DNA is TGTGCCTGGAGTGAGACAGGGGGCTACGAGCAGTACTTC. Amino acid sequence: CAWSETGGYEQYF.

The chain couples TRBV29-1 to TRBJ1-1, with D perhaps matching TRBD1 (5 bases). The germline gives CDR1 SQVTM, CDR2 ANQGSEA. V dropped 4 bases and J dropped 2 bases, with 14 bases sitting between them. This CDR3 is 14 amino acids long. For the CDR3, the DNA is TGCAGCGTTGGGCCAGGACAAAGAAACACTGAAGCTTTCTTT. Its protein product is CSVGPGQRNTEAFF.

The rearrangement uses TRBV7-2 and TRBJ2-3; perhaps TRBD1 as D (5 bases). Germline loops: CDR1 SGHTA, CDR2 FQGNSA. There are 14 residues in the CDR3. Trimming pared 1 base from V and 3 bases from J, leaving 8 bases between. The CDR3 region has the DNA TGTGCCAGCAGCTTAGACCCAGGGACAGATACGCAGTATTTT. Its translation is CASSLDPGTDTQYF.

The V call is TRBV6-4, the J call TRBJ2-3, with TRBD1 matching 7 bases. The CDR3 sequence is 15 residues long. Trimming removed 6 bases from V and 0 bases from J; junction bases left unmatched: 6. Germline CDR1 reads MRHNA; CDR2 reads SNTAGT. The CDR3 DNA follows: TGTGCCAGCAGCTATACGGACAGGAGCACAGATACGCAGTATTTT. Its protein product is CASSYTDRSTDTQYF.

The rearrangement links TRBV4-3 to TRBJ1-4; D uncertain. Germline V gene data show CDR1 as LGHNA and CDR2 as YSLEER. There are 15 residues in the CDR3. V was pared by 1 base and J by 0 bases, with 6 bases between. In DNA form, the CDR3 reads TGCGCCAGCAGCCAAGGGACGGCAACTAATGAAAAACTGTTTTTT. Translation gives CASSQGTATNEKLFF.

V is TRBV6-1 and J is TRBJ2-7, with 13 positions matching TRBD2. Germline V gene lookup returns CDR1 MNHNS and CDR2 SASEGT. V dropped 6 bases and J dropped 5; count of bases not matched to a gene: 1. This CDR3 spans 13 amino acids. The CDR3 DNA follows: TGTGCCAGCAGACTAGCGGGAGGGGACGAGCAGTACTTC. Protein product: CASRLAGGDEQYF.

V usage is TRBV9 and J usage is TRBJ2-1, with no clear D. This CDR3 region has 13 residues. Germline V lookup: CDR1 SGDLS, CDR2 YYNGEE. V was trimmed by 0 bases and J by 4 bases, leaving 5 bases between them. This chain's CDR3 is CASSVGQYNEQFF. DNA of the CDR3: TGTGCCAGCAGCGTAGGCCAGTACAATGAGCAGTTCTTC.